This T cell receptor (beta chain) was captured in a study of shared clonotypes between healthy human individuals. Study-level background: Donors were a couple of women and a few men aged 18 to 49. Regarding the study as a whole: The represented genetic and exposure-history diversity was limited by the small number of donors. Researchers sampled only blood; tissue repertoires likely differ.

As concerns this clone: Its target is unknown.

V lost 0 bases and J lost 6, with 16 bases in between. Germline CDR1 SGDLS, CDR2 YYNGEE. The CDR3 contains 16 residues. The deep-level immunoSEQ assay was used. Sequencing was performed with immunoSEQ multiplex PCR; in TCRdb, only in-frame clones are kept and a portion is missing. The profile shows 300,000 to 350,000 clones, more than 60% of them singletons. This TCR derives from a man aged 25 to 40 in good health. V and J are TRBV9 and TRBJ2-1; D gene ambiguous. The specimen was memory CD4+ T cells sorted from blood. As for subset: CD45RA-negative fraction. CDR3 in amino acids: CASSVGSAFLGNEQFF. CDR3 DNA: TGTGCCAGCAGCGTAGGGAGCGCCTTCTTGGGCAATGAGCAGTTCTTC. Variable domain in full (rest from reference TRBV9 and TRBJ2-1): DSGVTQTPKHLITATGQRVTLRCSPRSGDLSVYWYQQSLDQGLQFLIQYYNGEERAKGNILERFSAQQFPDLHSELNLSSLELGDSALYFCASSVGSAFLGNEQFFGPGTRLTVL.